The subject of this entry is one T cell receptor beta chain. Its antigen remains unidentified. TCRdb independently ran MiXCR on the 5' RACE reads; one entry per CDR3 protein. Here the sample spans some 560,000 distinct CDR3 sequences, 9.6% being singletons. The entry originates in a study of identical twins. General study findings and limits: Beta out-of-frame sequences showed weaker excess sharing between twins.

These data also featured in a second study, about yellow fever vaccine responses in identical twins.

This TCR derives from a woman younger than 30 in good health. Sequenced input: PBMCs.

CDR3 protein: CASSLWFGGPYEQYF. In DNA, the CDR3 is TGTGCCAGCAGCTTATGGTTCGGGGGGCCCTACGAGCAGTACTTC. The chain joins TRBV7-9 to TRBJ2-7, with D tentatively TRBD2 (7 bases). This CDR3 is 15 amino acids long. Germline CDR1 and CDR2: SEHNR and FQNEAQ (reference sequence). The V gene lost 2 bases and the J gene lost 2 bases, with 13 bases spanning the gap.